This T cell receptor beta chain is drawn from a study of monozygotic twins with inflammatory bowel disease. The V gene's germline CDR1 is SQVTM and CDR2 ANQGSEA. The CDR3 length is 15 residues. TCRdb re-called the 5' RACE reads; one entry per CDR3 protein, DNA not given. With 350,000 to 500,000 distinct CDR3 sequences in the sample, the ten largest clones hold about 2.3%. The receptor's source is a human donor with ulcerative colitis or Crohn's disease, or a healthy co-twin of an affected twin (not recorded which). The rearrangement joins TRBV29-1 to TRBJ2-3; the TRBD2 assignment by TCRdb is unverifiable without DNA. Sequencing was performed on blood. Here the CDR3 reads CSVEPSATSTDTQYF.